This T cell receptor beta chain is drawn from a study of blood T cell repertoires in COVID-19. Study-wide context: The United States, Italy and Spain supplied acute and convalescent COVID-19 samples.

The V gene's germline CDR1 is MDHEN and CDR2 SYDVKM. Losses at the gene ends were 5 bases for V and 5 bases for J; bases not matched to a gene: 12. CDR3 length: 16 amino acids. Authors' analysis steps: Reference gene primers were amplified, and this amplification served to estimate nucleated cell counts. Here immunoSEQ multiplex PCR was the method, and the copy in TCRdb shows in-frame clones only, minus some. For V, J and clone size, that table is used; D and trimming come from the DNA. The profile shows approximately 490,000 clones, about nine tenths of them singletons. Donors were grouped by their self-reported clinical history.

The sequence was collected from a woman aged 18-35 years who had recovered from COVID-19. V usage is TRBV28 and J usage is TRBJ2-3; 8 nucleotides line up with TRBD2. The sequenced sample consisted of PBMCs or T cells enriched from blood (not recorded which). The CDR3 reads CASSAGVTGGRDTQYF. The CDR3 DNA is TGTGCCAGCAGTGCGGGCGTGACGGGGGGGCGAGATACGCAGTATTTT.